Listed below are T cell receptor beta chains from one sample, sequenced in a study of cytomegalovirus exposure and HLA in healthy donors. Generated by immunoSEQ multiplex PCR, the TCRdb table keeps only in-frame clones and is missing some. The repertoire holds 90,000 to 150,000 clones, with over 75% as singletons. Sequencing used PBMCs. The receptors were gathered from a man aged 40-49 years in good health and CMV-seronegative. Both conserved end residues are part of each CDR3. A D gene is named only where the DNA matches it firmly. Part of the rows lack a size; the others show once, few, many or a class for expanded clones.

D gene: TRBD1
V gene: TRBV7-6
J gene: TRBJ2-3
clone size: once
CDR3 DNA: TGTGCCAGCAGCTTCGGGACAGCGGGCACAGATACGCAGTATTTT
CDR3 protein: CASSFGTAGTDTQYF

D gene: -
V gene: TRBV29-1
J gene: TRBJ1-1
clone size: -
CDR3 DNA: TGCAGCGTTGTTGGGAAGGGGAGGGGCACTGAAGCTTTCTTT
CDR3 protein: CSVVGKGRGTEAFF

D gene: -
V gene: TRBV19
J gene: TRBJ2-7
clone size: -
CDR3 DNA: TGTGCCAGTAGTATAGAGGGGACTCCTATCTCCGAGCAGTACTTC
CDR3 protein: CASSIEGTPISEQYF

D gene: -
V gene: TRBV19
J gene: TRBJ1-1
clone size: -
CDR3 DNA: TGTGCCAGTAATCCCAGAGGCAGGGTGTCTGAAGCTTTCTTT
CDR3 protein: CASNPRGRVSEAFF

D gene: TRBD1
V gene: TRBV10-2
J gene: TRBJ2-2
clone size: once
CDR3 DNA: TGCGCCAGCAGTGGCCGGGACAGGGTCACCGGGGAGCTGTTTTTT
CDR3 protein: CASSGRDRVTGELFF

D gene: TRBD1
V gene: TRBV5-1
J gene: TRBJ1-2
clone size: -
CDR3 DNA: TGCGCCAGCAGCCGACAGGGGGAAGGCTACACCTTC
CDR3 protein: CASSRQGEGYTF

D gene: -
V gene: TRBV14
J gene: TRBJ1-2
clone size: -
CDR3 DNA: TGTGCCAGCAGCCAAGAAGCGCTCAGTGGGGGGTATGGCTACACCTTC
CDR3 protein: CASSQEALSGGYGYTF

D gene: TRBD2
V gene: TRBV5-6
J gene: TRBJ2-5
clone size: -
CDR3 DNA: TGTGCCAGCAGCTTGGACTCGGGGGGAAAAGAGACCCAGTACTTC
CDR3 protein: CASSLDSGGKETQYF

D gene: -
V gene: TRBV15
J gene: TRBJ2-7
clone size: few
CDR3 DNA: TGTGCCACCAGCAGAGGAGCCCGGGGTTACAGGGAACGTTACGAGCAGTACTTC
CDR3 protein: CATSRGARGYRERYEQYF

D gene: -
V gene: TRBV27
J gene: TRBJ1-5
clone size: -
CDR3 DNA: TGTGCCAGCAGTTTATCGAGTCAGGGAACTACACCCCAGCATTTT
CDR3 protein: CASSLSSQGTTPQHF

D gene: TRBD1
V gene: TRBV6-5
J gene: TRBJ1-6
clone size: -
CDR3 DNA: TGTGCCAGCGGCAGACAGGGCACCTATAATTCACCCCTCCACTTT
CDR3 protein: CASGRQGTYNSPLHF

D gene: -
V gene: TRBV7-6
J gene: TRBJ2-2
clone size: -
CDR3 DNA: TGTGCCAGCAGCTCCGGACTTATGGGTTACACCGGGGAGCTGTTTTTT
CDR3 protein: CASSSGLMGYTGELFF

D gene: -
V gene: TRBV7-9
J gene: TRBJ2-7
clone size: -
CDR3 DNA: TGTGCCAGCAGCGTCGGTGTCTACGAGCAGTACTTC
CDR3 protein: CASSVGVYEQYF

D gene: -
V gene: TRBV19
J gene: TRBJ2-6
clone size: once
CDR3 DNA: TGTGCCAGTAAAGTCAGGGAAGGTTCTGGGGCCAACGTCCTGACTTTC
CDR3 protein: CASKVREGSGANVLTF

D gene: -
V gene: TRBV5-4
J gene: TRBJ2-2
clone size: -
CDR3 DNA: TGTGCCAGCAGCCCGTCTCCCAGGGGGGACACCGGGGAGCTGTTTTTT
CDR3 protein: CASSPSPRGDTGELFF

D gene: TRBD2
V gene: TRBV6-5
J gene: TRBJ2-7
clone size: -
CDR3 DNA: TGTGCCAGCAGTCCTGGACTAGCGGGAACCTACGAGCAGTACTTC
CDR3 protein: CASSPGLAGTYEQYF

D gene: TRBD1
V gene: TRBV6-5
J gene: TRBJ2-1
clone size: few
CDR3 DNA: TGTGCCAGCATTGGACAGGGGGGCAATGAGCAGTTCTTC
CDR3 protein: CASIGQGGNEQFF

D gene: -
V gene: TRBV27
J gene: TRBJ1-5
clone size: -
CDR3 DNA: TGTGCCAGCAGGGGCAGGGGAAATCAGCCCCAGCATTTT
CDR3 protein: CASRGRGNQPQHF

D gene: -
V gene: TRBV9
J gene: TRBJ1-1
clone size: -
CDR3 DNA: TGTGCCAGCAGCGTAAACTCCAGGGCCAGGGGCTCTGAAGCTTTCTTT
CDR3 protein: CASSVNSRARGSEAFF

D gene: TRBD2
V gene: TRBV4-2
J gene: TRBJ2-3
clone size: -
CDR3 DNA: TGTGCCAGCAGCCAAGCTCCTTTTGCGGGAGTGGGGACAGATACGCAGTATTTT
CDR3 protein: CASSQAPFAGVGTDTQYF

D gene: TRBD1
V gene: TRBV13
J gene: TRBJ1-2
clone size: -
CDR3 DNA: TGTGCCAGCAGCATGGGGACAGACTATGGCTACACCTTC
CDR3 protein: CASSMGTDYGYTF

D gene: -
V gene: TRBV19
J gene: TRBJ1-5
clone size: once
CDR3 DNA: TGTGCCAGTAGGAGGTATAGCAATCAGCCCCAGCATTTT
CDR3 protein: CASRRYSNQPQHF

D gene: -
V gene: TRBV14
J gene: TRBJ2-3
clone size: -
CDR3 DNA: TGTGCCAGACACCTCGTCTCCGGTGGGCACACAGATACGCAGTATTTT
CDR3 protein: CARHLVSGGHTDTQYF

D gene: -
V gene: TRBV6-5
J gene: TRBJ1-6
clone size: -
CDR3 DNA: TGTGCCACCAGGGTTTCTAACTCACCCCTCCACTTT
CDR3 protein: CATRVSNSPLHF

D gene: TRBD2
V gene: TRBV7-2
J gene: TRBJ2-3
clone size: once
CDR3 DNA: TGTGCCAGCAGCTACGGACTAGCGCGAGGAGATACGCAGTATTTT
CDR3 protein: CASSYGLARGDTQYF

D gene: -
V gene: TRBV5-1
J gene: TRBJ2-3
clone size: -
CDR3 DNA: TGCGCCAGCACTCACATAGATAGCGGTACTACAGATACGCAGTATTTT
CDR3 protein: CASTHIDSGTTDTQYF

D gene: -
V gene: TRBV6-4
J gene: TRBJ2-4
clone size: -
CDR3 DNA: TGTGCCAGCAGTGACAGGAACTACCTTTCAGCCAAAAACATTCAGTACTTC
CDR3 protein: CASSDRNYLSAKNIQYF

D gene: TRBD2
V gene: TRBV10-3
J gene: TRBJ2-2
clone size: -
CDR3 DNA: TGTGCCATCAGTGCGGGGACTAGCGGCGGGGAGCTGTTTTTT
CDR3 protein: CAISAGTSGGELFF

D gene: TRBD1
V gene: TRBV19
J gene: TRBJ1-5
clone size: few
CDR3 DNA: TGTGCCAGTAGTATAGATCCTCCTTCAGGGGGCGCGAAGAATCAGCCCCAGCATTTT
CDR3 protein: CASSIDPPSGGAKNQPQHF

D gene: TRBD2
V gene: TRBV9
J gene: TRBJ2-1
clone size: once
CDR3 DNA: TGTGCCAGCAGCGTAGGTGGAGGGCTAGCGGGAGGATCCTACAATGAGCAGTTCTTC
CDR3 protein: CASSVGGGLAGGSYNEQFF

D gene: -
V gene: TRBV18
J gene: TRBJ2-5
clone size: -
CDR3 DNA: TGTGCCAGCTCACCAGACAGGCAAGAGACCCAGTACTTC
CDR3 protein: CASSPDRQETQYF

D gene: -
V gene: TRBV11-2
J gene: TRBJ1-4
clone size: -
CDR3 DNA: TGTGCCAGCAGCTTACACGGAACTAATGAAAAACTGTTTTTT
CDR3 protein: CASSLHGTNEKLFF

D gene: -
V gene: TRBV4-1
J gene: TRBJ2-6
clone size: -
CDR3 DNA: TGCGCCAGCAGCCAAGATCATGACATCGCTTTC
CDR3 protein: CASSQDHDIAF

D gene: TRBD1
V gene: TRBV2
J gene: TRBJ2-1
clone size: -
CDR3 DNA: TGTGCCAGCAAAAAAACGGGACAGATCCTCTACAATGAGCAGTTCTTC
CDR3 protein: CASKKTGQILYNEQFF

D gene: TRBD1
V gene: TRBV10-2
J gene: TRBJ1-5
clone size: few
CDR3 DNA: TGCGCCAGCAGAGGGACAGGGGGGAGCAATCAGCCCCAGCATTTT
CDR3 protein: CASRGTGGSNQPQHF

D gene: TRBD2
V gene: TRBV5-6
J gene: TRBJ2-2
clone size: -
CDR3 DNA: TGTGCCAGCAGCTCTCAGCGGGGGGCAAGGAACACCGGGGAGCTGTTTTTT
CDR3 protein: CASSSQRGARNTGELFF

D gene: -
V gene: TRBV7-2
J gene: TRBJ1-1
clone size: -
CDR3 DNA: TGTGCCAGCAGCTCAGGGCTCGTATACACTGAAGCTTTCTTT
CDR3 protein: CASSSGLVYTEAFF

D gene: TRBD1
V gene: TRBV15
J gene: TRBJ1-1
clone size: -
CDR3 DNA: TGTGCCACCAGCAGAGGCCAGGGACAGGGGGCAACTGAAGCTTTCTTT
CDR3 protein: CATSRGQGQGATEAFF

D gene: TRBD2
V gene: TRBV18
J gene: TRBJ2-7
clone size: -
CDR3 DNA: TGTGCCAGCTCTCCGAGCGGGAGGGTTTACGAGCAGTACTTC
CDR3 protein: CASSPSGRVYEQYF

D gene: TRBD1
V gene: TRBV15
J gene: TRBJ1-6
clone size: -
CDR3 DNA: TGTGCCACCAGCAGAGACCTAACAGGGGGCTTTTCACCCCTCCACTTT
CDR3 protein: CATSRDLTGGFSPLHF

D gene: -
V gene: TRBV20-1
J gene: TRBJ1-2
clone size: -
CDR3 DNA: TGCAGTGCTAGAGTGGACTCTTCAGCCCCTTTC
CDR3 protein: CSARVDSSAPF